The clone carrying this TCR beta chain was counted at least ten times. Its target is unknown. Healthy Caucasians, and only they, were the donors. This record belongs to a study of identical twins. Overall study results and limits: Insertions were fewer in abundant cord blood beta clonotypes, whereas memory repertoires showed none of this pattern.

Unique molecular identifiers were present on cDNA, and template switching added a universal primer site. TCRdb called the 5' RACE reads again in MiXCR, with one record for every CDR3 protein. Of hundreds of thousands of distinct CDR3 sequences in the sample, 9% to 15% are singletons; the top ten hold around 1.5%. The CDR3 consists of 16 residues. J was trimmed by 5 bases and V by 3 bases; bases with no gene match: 12. This same sample was also taken into another study, of yellow fever vaccine responses in identical twins. In that study: A vaccine T cell response that seemed partly convergent and partly personalized was reported in twins.

J is TRBJ2-5 and V is TRBV12-3 or TRBV12-4; 7 bases are shared with TRBD2. The clonotype originates from a woman between 18 and 29 years old in good health. Sequencing was performed on PBMCs. DNA for the CDR3: TGTGCCAGCAGTTTCGAGTCGCGGGAGCCCCTCGAGACCCAGTACTTC. Translation gives CASSFESREPLETQYF.